The following is a T cell receptor (beta chain) sequence with its context. The antigen this receptor binds is unknown. No qualities accompany the bases; no much larger clone lies one base away. This specimen belongs to a study of cytomegalovirus exposure and HLA in healthy donors (dated by TCRdb to about 2017). The study in broad terms: In an earlier analysis of roughly 500 of the donors, about 260 Gb of sequence data and 100 million or so unique TCR beta sequences from 180 million or so T cells were reported. An early release that covered around 590 HLA-typed donors contained around 300 gigabases of sequencing data and roughly 84 million unique TCR sequences. Among the approximately 420 genotyped donors, around 81% belonged to the genetic ancestry cluster associated with self-reported Caucasian donors. The study aimed to test whether cataloging public T cell receptors could reveal signatures of past pathogen exposure. The T cell repertoires of 666 subjects were profiled by immunosequencing and related to cytomegalovirus serostatus. A separate validation cohort of about 110 different subjects was used in addition to the 666-subject first cohort. To predict cytomegalovirus infection status, the study brought together high-throughput TCR immunosequencing, statistical association of individual TCRs with disease status, and machine learning. In a later analysis, previously published TCR beta repertoires from about 640 donors were re-analyzed and high-resolution HLA genotyping was added so that TCR occurrence patterns could be studied. In the later analysis, no new phenotypic data were used to find candidate immune exposures; instead, reliance was placed on TCR beta sequences and their occurrence across donors. To decide whether each TCR beta V gene segment behaved as functional or pseudogenic, an earlier analysis of several hundred of the donors relied on high-throughput TCR beta sequencing. Alongside the repertoire data, information on donor age, sex, ethnicity and CMV serostatus was compiled. Genome-wide SNP genotypes for about 65% of the 666 donors were used in a later genetic analysis, which treated that subset as a discovery cohort. All discovery cohort repertoires had been generated using a single sequencing platform. Class I and class II HLA loci were covered by the typing at four-digit resolution. The number of typed donors differed by locus: about 629-630 for A, B, C, DRB1 and DQB1; some 500 for DQA1; approximately 600 for DPA1; and some 430 for DPB1. Roughly 5 DR-DQ haplotypes were handled as single units for association and clustering, since linkage in the cohort was strong. Across approximately 420 genotyped donors of the cohort, an average of roughly 200,000 unique TCR beta nucleotide sequences per donor were sequenced, and around 20% of those sequences were non-productive.

The library was generated by the immunoSEQ multiplex PCR assay. For the multiplex PCR, a mixture combining 60 forward primers for TCR Vbeta segments and 13 reverse primers for TCR Jbeta segments was used. The CDR3 region of rearranged TCR beta genes was amplified from genomic DNA by a multiplex PCR assay. On the Illumina HiSeq System, the amplified TCR beta libraries were sequenced as 87-base-pair reads. Regarding the original processing steps: In a later analysis, tens of millions of unique TCR beta chains were counted across the approximately 620 repertoires, and approximately 9.9 million of these chains were shared by at least two donors. Raw reads were error-corrected and collapsed into unique sequences by a nearest-neighbor algorithm in which closely related sequences were merged to remove PCR and sequencing errors. To assign V, D and J gene segments, CDR3 sequences were aligned to IMGT reference sequences. For a sequence to be retained, a match of at least six nucleotides to both a V gene segment and a J gene segment was required. Rearrangements were classified as productive when the CDR3 lacked stop codons and remained in frame with V and J, and all other rearrangements were classified as non-productive. Following IMGT convention, CDR3 was defined as the stretch from the second conserved V-encoded cysteine up to the conserved J-encoded phenylalanine. The earlier analysis of approximately 500 of the donors excluded sequences that lacked an unambiguous match to a single V gene segment. An earlier analysis of some 500 of the donors classified V segments as functional when productive rearrangements were above 56.7% and as segregating when the standard deviation between donors was above 5%. A statistical classification framework was built for diagnosing cytomegalovirus status from the catalog of TCR beta chain sequences. A later analysis assigned V and J genes by comparing TCR nucleotide sequences with IMGT/GENE-DB human TR gene sequences. In a later analysis, CDR3 sequences and most-parsimonious VDJ recombination scenarios were assigned using the TCRdist pipeline. A later analysis defined each TCR beta chain by its CDR3 amino acid sequence plus V-gene family, and excluded reads lacking a unique V-gene family. As a way to deal with suspected cross-contamination and a sequencing artifact, a later analysis dropped over 550 nucleotide sequences that were highly shared and had low generation probability. For each public chain, a later analysis derived a clonal expansion index from normalized ranks of inferred template counts within each repertoire. In a later analysis, generation probabilities were computed using a VDJ recombination model fitted to out-of-frame rearrangements, and the results were checked against IGoR. Hypergeometric tests were used in a later analysis to score TCR-TCR, TCR-HLA and TCR-CMV co-occurrence, with a repertoire-size bias correction applied to the TCR pairs. False discovery rates were estimated in a later analysis by permuting HLA or CMV assignments 20 times. A later analysis grouped co-occurring TCRs with DBSCAN, adding TCRdist sequence similarity when clustering within HLA-allele-positive subsets. Repertoires with fewer than 30,000 or more than 120,000 public chains, plus five repertoires with anomalous nucleotide sharing, were excluded from co-occurrence clustering. TCRdb re-hosts the immuneACCESS table, in-frame sequences only. Its copies lack some clones; in the studies checked, an unresolved V gene accounts for under half of them, and the cause for the rest is not known. That table supplies the V and J calls and clone size; D and trimming were determined from the DNA. Counted in this sample were about 65,000 clones; 80% of them appeared once. The ten largest clones take up about 4.5% of the sample.

Overall study results and their limits: Because some donors lacked HLA typing at each locus, the association tests relied only on the typed subset. The 87-base-pair reads could not distinguish some IMGT-functional V segments, including TRBV6-2 and TRBV6-3, so those segments were excluded. When HLA alleles, especially DR and DQ, strongly co-occurred, TCR associations were difficult to assign to individual alleles. Because counts were too low, under 20 rarely observed V segments, including chromosome 9 orphons, were left out of the earlier analysis of about 620 of the donors. For the cohort, immune exposure information was limited to CMV serostatus. V-gene and J-gene trimming of TCR beta chains was associated with a missense DCLRE1C variant in a later genetic analysis, and the association was replicated in an independent cohort. The sequencing pipeline was judged likely to have produced a cluster of highly shared sequence variants as a technical artifact. A further reported finding was that TCR beta sequences accurately predicted the HLA-A and HLA-B alleles for most subjects in the first cohort. The study gave a list of under 200 TCR beta chains associated with cytomegalovirus. Presence/absence analyses assumed roughly uniform sequencing depth across donors, an assumption that may not hold. A later analysis found that HLA-associated TCR beta chains were more clonally expanded and had lower generation probabilities than equally common non-associated chains. In a later genetic analysis, fewer N-insertions in productive TCRs were reported among donors in an Asian-associated ancestry cluster than the 666-donor mean. At a false discovery rate of 0.05, a later analysis linked 15,000 to 20,000 TCR beta sequences to specific HLA alleles. It was suggested by the authors that the approach could potentially be generalized to other disease states and immunological phenotypes. Correlated functional status among segregating V segments might reflect linkage disequilibrium, but an unknown experimental factor could not be ruled out. In a later analysis, most CMV-associated TCR beta chains were found to appear HLA-restricted, with HLA associations seemingly driven largely by CMV exposure. The classifier was reported to diagnose cytomegalovirus status with high specificity and sensitivity in both the original and validation cohorts. This cohort had only TCR beta chains sequenced, and the lack of alpha or paired-chain data limited which features could be detected. In a later analysis, TCR association rates were found to vary across HLA loci, with the most associated TCRs seen for DRB1 alleles and the fewest for HLA-C alleles. A few of the identified cytomegalovirus-associated TCR beta chains were confirmed in vitro to be specific for cytomegalovirus antigens. Several of the top co-occurrence clusters appeared to be linked to parvovirus B19, influenza, CMV and Epstein-Barr virus, according to a later analysis. In an earlier analysis of fewer than 700 of the donors, most TCR beta V segments appeared in productive rearrangements about 90% or about 30% of the time, broadly matching IMGT annotations. Most TCR sequences were seen in very few donors, while some public TCRs were found in many individuals.

Per the germline V gene (reference sequence), MNHNY is the CDR1 and SVGAGI is the CDR2. From the cysteine through the phenylalanine, the CDR3 covers 16 amino acids. Of the read, only the CDR3 DNA is kept; its 48 bases are in frame from base 1. A distance of 21 bases separates the germline ends of V and J, which lose 6 bases and 3 bases respectively. In total, approximately 690 healthy bone marrow donors made up the cohort. At the time of sampling, every cohort member was nominally healthy, though immune exposures that went unrecorded were likely present. The donor was CMV seronegative and belonged to the group of 352 seronegative cohort members. Every donor gave a peripheral blood sample, and the peripheral blood mononuclear cells from that sample were used for TCR beta sequencing. The Qiagen DNeasy Blood Extraction Kit was used to extract genomic DNA from the blood cell samples.

Sequencing input: PBMCs. The chain couples TRBV6-6 to TRBJ2-7; D gene: possibly TRBD1, on 6 matching bases. The sequence derives from a woman aged 30 to 39 in good health and CMV-seronegative. At the DNA level, the sequence is TGTGCCAGCAGAAGCACCGACGGGACAAGGGTCTACGAGCAGTACTTC. The translation is CASRSTDGTRVYEQYF.